This T cell receptor beta chain was found in a study of blood T cell repertoires in COVID-19 (dated by TCRdb to 2020 to 2022). Study-level background: Samples covering the acute and convalescent phases of COVID-19 were provided by collaborators in the United States, Italy and Spain. Where available, HLA class I and class II types were obtained from metadata supplied by the sample provider rather than from assay-based typing. Nearly every sample came with metadata listing a de-identified subject ID, COVID-19 status, age in years and sex. The material from the prospective study consisted of cDNA or gDNA derived from T cells, B-cell-depleted T cells, or PBMCs. The repertoires were made available in a free public database intended to serve as a resource for research on the immune response to SARS-CoV-2. The dataset comprised deeply sampled blood TCRbeta repertoires from subjects exposed to, actively infected with, or recovered from COVID-19. The samples were drawn from two sources: the first 160 participants of the ongoing ImmuneRACE study, and 1,200 or so subjects contributed by 6 global collaborators. Overall results and qualifications from the work: The amount of clinical and demographic metadata varied by source and participant and was provided uncurated.

The CDR3 goes from the cysteine to the phenylalanine over 13 residues. Only the CDR3 region is kept as DNA, spanning 39 bases read in frame from base 1. CDR1 is given as SGHAT and CDR2 as FQNNGV, both from the germline V gene. Trimming costs V 4 bases and J 6 bases, and their ends lie 12 bases apart. The immunoSEQ Assay, a bias-controlled multiplex PCR, was used to amplify TCRbeta CDR3 regions from genomic DNA. Under the source paper's analysis protocol: The number of nucleated cells in each sample was estimated from the amplification of reference gene primers within the assay. To quantify the absolute abundance of each unique TCRbeta CDR3 rearrangement, sequence reads were collapsed and filtered. For each sample, productive Simpson clonality was calculated as the square root of Simpson's diversity index across productive rearrangements. Drawn from immuneACCESS, this table holds only the in-frame rearrangements with V and J called that TCRdb kept. Clones are partly lost; checked studies trace under half to an unresolved V gene and leave the rest unexplained. V, J and clone size reflect that table, while D and trimming were determined from the DNA. This sample comprises some 340,000 clones, around 87% of them detected only once. Clones ranked in the top ten supply approximately 5.3% of the sample.

Turning to this clone: Its target antigen remains unknown. Base qualities are not at hand, and no much larger clone is one base apart.

In the prospective study, participants were about 18 to 95 years old, resided in about two dozen geographic areas of the United States, and were enrolled through a virtual design. To assign participants to cohorts, the prospective study relied on clinical history that participants themselves reported in a screening survey and a study questionnaire. For ImmuneRACE Cohort 3, a participant was defined as recovered based on two consecutive negative NP/OP PCR tests, clearance by a healthcare professional, or resolution of symptoms. Each participant in the prospective study had whole blood, serum and a nasopharyngeal or oropharyngeal swab collected by mobile phlebotomists. Prospective study participants could optionally give additional blood draws and questionnaires over an approximately two-month period. Prospective study blood samples were shipped either frozen or at room temperature before DNA extraction.

This clonotype was sampled from a woman aged 25-40 years who had recovered from COVID-19. Here the chain combines TRBV11-2 and TRBJ1-2; a tentative D match to TRBD1 spans 5 bases. The sequenced sample was PBMCs or T cells enriched from blood (not recorded which). The DNA reads TGTGCCAGCAGCTCGGGTAGCAGGGATGGCTACACCTTC. It translates to CASSSGSRDGYTF. Full variable domain (CDR3 extended with the reference TRBV11-2 and TRBJ1-2 proteins): EAGVAQSPRYKIIEKRQSVAFWCNPISGHATLYWYQQILGQGPKLLIQFQNNGVVDDSQLPKDRFSAERLKGVDSTLKIQPAKLEDSAVYLCASSSGSRDGYTFGSGTRLTVV.